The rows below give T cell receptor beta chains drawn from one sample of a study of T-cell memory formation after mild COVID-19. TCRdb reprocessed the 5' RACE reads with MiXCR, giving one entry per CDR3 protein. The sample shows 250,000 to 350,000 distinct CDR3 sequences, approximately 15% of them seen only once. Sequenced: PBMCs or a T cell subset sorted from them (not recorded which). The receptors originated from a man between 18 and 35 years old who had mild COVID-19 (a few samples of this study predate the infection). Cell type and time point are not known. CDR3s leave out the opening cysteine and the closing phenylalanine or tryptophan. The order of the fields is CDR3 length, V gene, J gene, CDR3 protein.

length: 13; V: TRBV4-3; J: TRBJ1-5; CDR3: ASSQDAGGDQPQH
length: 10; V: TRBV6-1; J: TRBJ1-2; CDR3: ANTAGSFGYT
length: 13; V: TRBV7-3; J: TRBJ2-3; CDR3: ASSFQRGVTDTQY
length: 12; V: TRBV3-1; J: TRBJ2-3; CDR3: ASSNGGLTDTQY
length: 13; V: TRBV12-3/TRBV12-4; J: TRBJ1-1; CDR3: ASTSPGRLNTEAF
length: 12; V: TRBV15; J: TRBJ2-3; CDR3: ATSRDLAPDTQY
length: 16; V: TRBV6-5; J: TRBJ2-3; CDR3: ASSYSPNSGRGTDTQY
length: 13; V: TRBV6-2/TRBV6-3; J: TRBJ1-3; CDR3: ATFRPGSSGNTIY
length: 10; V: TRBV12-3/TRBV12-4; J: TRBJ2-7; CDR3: ASRREAYEQY
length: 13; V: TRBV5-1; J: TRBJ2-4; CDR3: ASSLDGGAKNIQY
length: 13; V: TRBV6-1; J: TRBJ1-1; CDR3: ASRPATGTNTEAF
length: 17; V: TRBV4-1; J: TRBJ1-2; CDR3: ASSQALRNPGPLRDGYT
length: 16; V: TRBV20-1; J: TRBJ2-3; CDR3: SARDIMDPKGHTDTQY
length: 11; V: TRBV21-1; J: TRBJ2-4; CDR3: ASSKPCGRIQY
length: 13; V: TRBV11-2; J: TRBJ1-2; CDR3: ASSLGPGDHYGYT
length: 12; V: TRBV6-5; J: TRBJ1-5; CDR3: ASRLTVSNQPQH
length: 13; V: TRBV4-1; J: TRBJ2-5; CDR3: ASSQAPGGRQTQY
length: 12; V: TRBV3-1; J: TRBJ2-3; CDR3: ASGGGGSTDTQY
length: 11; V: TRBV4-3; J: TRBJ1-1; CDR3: ASSQDLWTEAF
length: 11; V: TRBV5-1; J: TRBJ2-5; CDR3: ASSDSVGETQY
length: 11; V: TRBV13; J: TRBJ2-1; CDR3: ASSQILANEQF
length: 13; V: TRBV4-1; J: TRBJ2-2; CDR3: ASSQRTSGTGELF
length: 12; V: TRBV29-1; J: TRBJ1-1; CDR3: SVEHLLGDTEAF
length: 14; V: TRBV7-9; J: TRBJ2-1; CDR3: ASSRGSGYSYNEQF
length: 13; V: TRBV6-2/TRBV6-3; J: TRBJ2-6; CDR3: ASTQWGTGANVLT
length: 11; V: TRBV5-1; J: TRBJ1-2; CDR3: ASSLRTSLGYT
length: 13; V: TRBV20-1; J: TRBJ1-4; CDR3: SAHGQGAGGEKLF
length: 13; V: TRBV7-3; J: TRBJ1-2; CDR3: ASSTYAGTGGGYT
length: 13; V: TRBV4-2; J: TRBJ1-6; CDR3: ASSQENRGPSPLH
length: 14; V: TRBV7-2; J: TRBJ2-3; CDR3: ASSLAPWGSTDTQY
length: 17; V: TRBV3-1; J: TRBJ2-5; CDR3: ASSQEGGTSAGVQETQY
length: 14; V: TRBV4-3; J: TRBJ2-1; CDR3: ASSQDSMTGYNEQF
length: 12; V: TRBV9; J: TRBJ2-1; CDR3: ASSVGAEAHEQF
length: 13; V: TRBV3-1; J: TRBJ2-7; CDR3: ASSLAGPNAYEQY
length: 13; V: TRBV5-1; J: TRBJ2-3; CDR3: ASSGTSAYTDTQY
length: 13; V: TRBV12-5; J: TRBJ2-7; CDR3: ASGLADRGFYEQY
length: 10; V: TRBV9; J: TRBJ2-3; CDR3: ASSANTDTQY
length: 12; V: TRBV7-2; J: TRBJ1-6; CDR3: ASSPPRGNSPLH
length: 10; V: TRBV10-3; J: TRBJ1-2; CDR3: AIRQGEYGYT
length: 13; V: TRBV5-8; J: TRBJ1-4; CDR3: ASSLSPATNEKLF
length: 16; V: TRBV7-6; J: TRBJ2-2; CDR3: ASSPRTGTSQNTGELF
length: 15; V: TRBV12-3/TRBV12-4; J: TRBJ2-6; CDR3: ATEDRGRSFGANVLT
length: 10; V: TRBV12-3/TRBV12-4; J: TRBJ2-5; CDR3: ASRRAGETQY
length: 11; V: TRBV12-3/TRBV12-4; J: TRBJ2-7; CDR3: ASSFTSFNEQY